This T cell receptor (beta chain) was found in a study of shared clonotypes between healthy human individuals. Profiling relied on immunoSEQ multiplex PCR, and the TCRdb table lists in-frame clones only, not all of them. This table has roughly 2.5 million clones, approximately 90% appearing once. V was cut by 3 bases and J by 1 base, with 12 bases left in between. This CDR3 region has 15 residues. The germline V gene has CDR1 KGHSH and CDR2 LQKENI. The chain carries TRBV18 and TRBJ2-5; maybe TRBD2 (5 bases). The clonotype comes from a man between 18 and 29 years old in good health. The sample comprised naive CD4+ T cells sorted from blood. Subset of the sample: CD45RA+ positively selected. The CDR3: CASSPREGRQETQYF. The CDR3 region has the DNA TGTGCCAGCTCACCCCGGGAAGGCCGCCAAGAGACCCAGTACTTC.